The clone carrying this T cell receptor (beta chain) was counted between two and nine times. As yet, its antigen is unknown. The data were taken from a study of identical twins. Study observations and caveats: Within cord blood, abundant beta clonotypes carried fewer insertions, but memory repertoires showed no such trend.

The donor group consisted entirely of healthy Caucasians. CDR1 and CDR2 (germline): SGHTS, YDEGEE. The CDR3 totals 13 residues. V was shortened by 6 bases and J by 8 bases, with 14 bases between the two germline ends. Template switching added a universal primer site; cDNA carried unique molecular identifiers. TCRdb re-derived calls from the 5' RACE reads in MiXCR, one entry per CDR3 protein. Among about 700,000 distinct CDR3 sequences listed, 8% to 9% were seen once. This sample was also put to use in a study of yellow fever vaccine responses in identical twins. That source notes: Reportedly, twins showed a vaccine T cell response that looked partly convergent and partly personalized.

This clonotype originated in a woman aged 18-29 years in good health. The chain has TRBV5-8 and TRBJ1-4; D is undetermined. What was sequenced was PBMCs. The CDR3 DNA reads TGTGCCAGCACCTTTCAAGGGCGGGAAAAACTGTTTTTT. Its translation: CASTFQGREKLFF.